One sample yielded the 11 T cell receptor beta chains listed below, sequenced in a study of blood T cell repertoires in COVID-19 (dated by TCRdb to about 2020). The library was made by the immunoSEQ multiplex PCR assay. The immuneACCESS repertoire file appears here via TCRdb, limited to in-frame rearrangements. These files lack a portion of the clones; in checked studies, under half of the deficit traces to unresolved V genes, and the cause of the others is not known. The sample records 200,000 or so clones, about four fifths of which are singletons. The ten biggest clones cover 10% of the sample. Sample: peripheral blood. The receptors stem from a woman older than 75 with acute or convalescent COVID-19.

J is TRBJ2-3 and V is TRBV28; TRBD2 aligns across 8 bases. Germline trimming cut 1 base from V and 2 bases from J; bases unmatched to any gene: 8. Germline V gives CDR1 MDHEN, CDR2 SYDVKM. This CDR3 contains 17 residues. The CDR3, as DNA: TGTGCCAGCAGTTTATTTCCAGCGGGAGTAGTCACAGATACGCAGTATTTT. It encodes CASSLFPAGVVTDTQYF.

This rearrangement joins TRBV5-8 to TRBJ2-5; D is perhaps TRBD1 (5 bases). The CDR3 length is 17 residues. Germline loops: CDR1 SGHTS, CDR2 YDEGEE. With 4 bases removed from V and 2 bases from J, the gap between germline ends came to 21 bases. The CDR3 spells CASSHGQHLSKQETQYF. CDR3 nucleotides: TGTGCCAGCAGCCACGGACAACATCTGAGCAAACAAGAGACCCAGTACTTC.

The CDR3 region is CASSIEGYSYNEQFF. The CDR3 DNA reads as TGTGCCAGTAGTATTGAGGGATACTCCTACAATGAGCAGTTCTTC. The J gene is TRBJ2-1, the V gene TRBV19; tentative D call: TRBD2 (5 bases). Germline assignment: CDR1 LNHDA and CDR2 SQIVND (reference sequence). The CDR3 contains 15 residues. Trimming left V 3 bases short and J 0 bases short, with 9 bases between.

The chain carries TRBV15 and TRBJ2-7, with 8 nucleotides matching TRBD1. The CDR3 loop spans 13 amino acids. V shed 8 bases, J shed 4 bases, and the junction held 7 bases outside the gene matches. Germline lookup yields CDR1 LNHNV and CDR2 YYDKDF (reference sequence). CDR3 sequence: CATGTGPSYEQYF. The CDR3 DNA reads TGTGCCACCGGGACAGGCCCATCATACGAGCAGTACTTC. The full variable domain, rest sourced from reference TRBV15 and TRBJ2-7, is DAMVIQNPRYQVTQFGKPVTLSCSQTLNHNVMYWYQQKSSQAPKLLFHYYDKDFNNEADTPDNFQSRRPNTSFCFLDIRSPGLGDTAMYLCATGTGPSYEQYFGPGTRLTVT.

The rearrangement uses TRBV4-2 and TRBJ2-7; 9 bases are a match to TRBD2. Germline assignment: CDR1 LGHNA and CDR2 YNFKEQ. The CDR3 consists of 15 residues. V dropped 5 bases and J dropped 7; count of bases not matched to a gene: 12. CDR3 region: CASSYRLAGVGEQYF. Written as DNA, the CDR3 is TGTGCCAGCAGCTACCGCTTAGCGGGAGTGGGAGAGCAGTACTTC.

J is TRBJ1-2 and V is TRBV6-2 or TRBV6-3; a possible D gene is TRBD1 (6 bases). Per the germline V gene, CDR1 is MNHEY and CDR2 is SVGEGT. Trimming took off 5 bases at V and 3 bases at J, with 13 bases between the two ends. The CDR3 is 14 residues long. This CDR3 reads CASSSAGQYYGYTF. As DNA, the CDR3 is TGTGCCAGCAGTAGTGCCGGACAGTACTATGGCTACACCTTC.

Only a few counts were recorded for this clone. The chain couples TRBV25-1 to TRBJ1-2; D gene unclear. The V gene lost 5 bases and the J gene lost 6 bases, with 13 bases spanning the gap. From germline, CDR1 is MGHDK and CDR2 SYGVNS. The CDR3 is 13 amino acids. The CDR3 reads CASSSSGFDGYTF. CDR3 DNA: TGTGCCAGCAGTAGTTCGGGTTTCGATGGCTACACCTTC.

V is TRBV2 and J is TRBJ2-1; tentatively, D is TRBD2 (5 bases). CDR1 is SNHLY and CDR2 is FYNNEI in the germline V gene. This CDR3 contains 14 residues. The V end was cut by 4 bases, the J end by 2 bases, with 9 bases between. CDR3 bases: TGTGCCAGCAGTGCGGGATCACCCTACAATGAGCAGTTCTTC. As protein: CASSAGSPYNEQFF.

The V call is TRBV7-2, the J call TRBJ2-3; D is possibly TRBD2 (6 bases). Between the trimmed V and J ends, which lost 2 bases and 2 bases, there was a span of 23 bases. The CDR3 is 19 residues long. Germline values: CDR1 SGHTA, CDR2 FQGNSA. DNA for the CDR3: TGTGCCAGCAGCTTAATGGCCCTGGGTCGGAGGGACCACACAGATACGCAGTATTTT. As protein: CASSLMALGRRDHTDTQYF.

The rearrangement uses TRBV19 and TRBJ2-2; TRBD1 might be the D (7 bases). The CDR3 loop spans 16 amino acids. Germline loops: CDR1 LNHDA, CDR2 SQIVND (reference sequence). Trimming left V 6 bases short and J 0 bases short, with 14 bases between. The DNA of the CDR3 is TGTGCCAGTAGAGGCAGGGGGACTTCGAACACCGGGGAGCTGTTTTTT. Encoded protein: CASRGRGTSNTGELFF.

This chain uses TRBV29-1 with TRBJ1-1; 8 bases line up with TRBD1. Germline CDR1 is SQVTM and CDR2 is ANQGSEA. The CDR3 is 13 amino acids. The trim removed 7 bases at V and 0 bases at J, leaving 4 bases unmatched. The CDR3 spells CSETGGMNTEAFF. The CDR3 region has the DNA TGCAGCGAAACAGGGGGGATGAACACTGAAGCTTTCTTT.